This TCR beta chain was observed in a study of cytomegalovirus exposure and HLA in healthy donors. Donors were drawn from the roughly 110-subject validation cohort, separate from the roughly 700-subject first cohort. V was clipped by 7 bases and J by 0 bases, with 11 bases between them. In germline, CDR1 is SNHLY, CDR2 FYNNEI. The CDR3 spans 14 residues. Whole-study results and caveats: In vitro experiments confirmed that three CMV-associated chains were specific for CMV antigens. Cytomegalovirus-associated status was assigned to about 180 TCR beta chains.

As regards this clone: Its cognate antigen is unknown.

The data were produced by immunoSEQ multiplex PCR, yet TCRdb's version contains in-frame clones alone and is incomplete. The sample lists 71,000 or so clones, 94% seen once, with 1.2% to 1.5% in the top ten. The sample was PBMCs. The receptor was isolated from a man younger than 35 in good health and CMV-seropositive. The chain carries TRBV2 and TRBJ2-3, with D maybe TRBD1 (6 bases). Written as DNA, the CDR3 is TGTGCCAGCACCAGGGACACGAGCACAGATACGCAGTATTTT. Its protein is CASTRDTSTDTQYF.